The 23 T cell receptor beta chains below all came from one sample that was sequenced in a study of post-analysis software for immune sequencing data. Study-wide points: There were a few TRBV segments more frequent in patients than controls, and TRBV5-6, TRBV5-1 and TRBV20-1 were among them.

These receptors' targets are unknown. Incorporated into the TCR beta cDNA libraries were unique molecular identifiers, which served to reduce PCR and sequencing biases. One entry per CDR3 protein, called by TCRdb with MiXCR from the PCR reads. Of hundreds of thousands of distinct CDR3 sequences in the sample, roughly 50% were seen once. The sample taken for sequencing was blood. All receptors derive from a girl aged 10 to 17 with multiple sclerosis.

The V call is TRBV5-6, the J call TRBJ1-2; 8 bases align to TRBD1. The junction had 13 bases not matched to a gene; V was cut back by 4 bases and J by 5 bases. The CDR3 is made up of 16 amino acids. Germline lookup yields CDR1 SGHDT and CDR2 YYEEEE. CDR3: CASSPGTGRIGYGYTF. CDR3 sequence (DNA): TGTGCCAGCAGCCCAGGGACAGGAAGAATCGGTTATGGCTACACCTTC.

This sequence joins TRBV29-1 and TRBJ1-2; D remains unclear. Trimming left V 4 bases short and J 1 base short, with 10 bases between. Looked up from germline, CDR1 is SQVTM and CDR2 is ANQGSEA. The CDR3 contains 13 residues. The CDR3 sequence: CSVGSNVNYGYTF. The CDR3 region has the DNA TGCAGCGTTGGATCCAATGTTAACTATGGCTACACCTTC.

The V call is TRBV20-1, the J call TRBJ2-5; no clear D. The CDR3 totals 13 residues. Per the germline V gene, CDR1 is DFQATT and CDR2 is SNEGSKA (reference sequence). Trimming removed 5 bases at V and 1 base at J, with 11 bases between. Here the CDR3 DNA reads TGCAGTGCTCGAGCGTTATTCCAAGAGACCCAGTACTTC. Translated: CSARALFQETQYF.

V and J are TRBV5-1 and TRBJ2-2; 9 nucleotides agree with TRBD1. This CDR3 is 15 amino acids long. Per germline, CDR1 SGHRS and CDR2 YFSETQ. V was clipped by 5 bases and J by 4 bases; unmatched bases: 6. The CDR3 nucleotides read TGCGCCAGCAGGAGGACAGGGGTGGGCACCGGGGAGCTGTTTTTT. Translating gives CASRRTGVGTGELFF. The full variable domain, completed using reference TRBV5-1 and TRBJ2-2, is KAGVTQTPRYLIKTRGQQVTLSCSPISGHRSVSWYQQTPGQGLQFLFEYFSETQRNKGNFPGRFSGRQFSNSRSEMNVSTLELGDSALYLCASRRTGVGTGELFFGEGSRLTVL.

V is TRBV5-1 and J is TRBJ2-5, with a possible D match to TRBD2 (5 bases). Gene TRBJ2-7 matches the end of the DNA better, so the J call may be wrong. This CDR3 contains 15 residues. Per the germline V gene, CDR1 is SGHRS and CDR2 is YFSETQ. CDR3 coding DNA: TGCGCCAGCAGCTTGGTGGTCGGGGAGAACTACGAGCAGTACTTC. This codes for CASSLVVGENYEQYF.

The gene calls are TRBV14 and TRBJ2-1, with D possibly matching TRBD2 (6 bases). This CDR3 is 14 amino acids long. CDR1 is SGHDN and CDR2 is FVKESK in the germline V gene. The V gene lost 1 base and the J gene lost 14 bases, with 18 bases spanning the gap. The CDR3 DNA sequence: TGTGCCAGCAGCCAAGTTATCGGTACGGGGGATGAGTTCTTC. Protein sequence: CASSQVIGTGDEFF.

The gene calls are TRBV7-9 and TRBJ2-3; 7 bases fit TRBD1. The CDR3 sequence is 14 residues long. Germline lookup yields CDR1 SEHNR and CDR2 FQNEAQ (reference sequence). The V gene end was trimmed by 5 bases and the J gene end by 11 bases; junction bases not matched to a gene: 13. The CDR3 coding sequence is TGTGCCAGCAGCGAAGGGGACAGACCCTCGAGGCAGTATTTT. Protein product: CASSEGDRPSRQYF.

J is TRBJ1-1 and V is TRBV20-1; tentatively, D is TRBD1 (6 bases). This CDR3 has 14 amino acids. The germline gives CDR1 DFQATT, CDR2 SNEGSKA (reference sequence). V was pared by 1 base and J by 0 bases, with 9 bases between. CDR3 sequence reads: CSARVGAMNTEAFF. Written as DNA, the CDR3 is TGCAGTGCTAGAGTGGGGGCCATGAACACTGAAGCTTTCTTT.

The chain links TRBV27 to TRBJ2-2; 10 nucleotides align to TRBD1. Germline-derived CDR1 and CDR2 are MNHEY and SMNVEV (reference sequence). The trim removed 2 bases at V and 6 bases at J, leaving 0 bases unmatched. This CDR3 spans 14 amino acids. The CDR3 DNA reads TGTGCCAGCAGTTTAGACAGGGGGCCCGGGGAGCTGTTTTTT. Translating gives CASSLDRGPGELFF.

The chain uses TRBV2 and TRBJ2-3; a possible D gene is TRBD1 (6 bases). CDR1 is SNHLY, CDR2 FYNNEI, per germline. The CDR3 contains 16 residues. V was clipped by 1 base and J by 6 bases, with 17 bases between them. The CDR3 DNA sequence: TGTGCCAGCAGTGAAGATACAGGGTTTTCTAGGGATACGCAGTATTTT. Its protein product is CASSEDTGFSRDTQYF.

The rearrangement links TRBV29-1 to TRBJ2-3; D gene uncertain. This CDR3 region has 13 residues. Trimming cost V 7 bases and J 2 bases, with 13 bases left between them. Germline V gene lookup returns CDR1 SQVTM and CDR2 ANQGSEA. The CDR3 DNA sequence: TGCAGCGCCTCAGGACCATACACAGATACGCAGTATTTT. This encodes CSASGPYTDTQYF.

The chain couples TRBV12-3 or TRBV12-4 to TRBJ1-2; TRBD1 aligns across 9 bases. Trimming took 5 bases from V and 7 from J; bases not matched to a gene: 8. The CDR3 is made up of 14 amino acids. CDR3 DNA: TGTGCCAGCAGTATACTCACAGGGGGCAGTGGCTACACCTTC. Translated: CASSILTGGSGYTF.

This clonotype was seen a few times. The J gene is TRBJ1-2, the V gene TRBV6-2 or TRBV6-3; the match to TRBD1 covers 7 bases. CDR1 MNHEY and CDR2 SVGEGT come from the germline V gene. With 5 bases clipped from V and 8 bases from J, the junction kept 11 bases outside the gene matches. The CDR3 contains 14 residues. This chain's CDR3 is CASSQTGTARGYTF. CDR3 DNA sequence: TGTGCCAGCAGTCAGACCGGGACAGCTAGAGGCTACACCTTC.

CDR3: CSARDGRDTQYF. As DNA, the CDR3 is TGCAGTGCTAGAGATGGGCGAGATACGCAGTATTTT. The chain is built from TRBV20-1 and TRBJ2-3; no reliable D call. Germline V gene lookup returns CDR1 DFQATT and CDR2 SNEGSKA (reference sequence). Trimming shortened V by 0 bases and J by 5 bases, and 6 bases separated the two germline ends. This CDR3 is 12 amino acids long.

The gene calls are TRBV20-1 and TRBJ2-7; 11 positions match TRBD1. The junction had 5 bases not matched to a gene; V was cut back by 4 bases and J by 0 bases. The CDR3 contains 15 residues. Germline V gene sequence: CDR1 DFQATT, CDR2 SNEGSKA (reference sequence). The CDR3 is CSATDRGLSSYEQYF. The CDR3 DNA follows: TGCAGTGCTACGGACAGGGGGCTCTCCTCCTACGAGCAGTACTTC.

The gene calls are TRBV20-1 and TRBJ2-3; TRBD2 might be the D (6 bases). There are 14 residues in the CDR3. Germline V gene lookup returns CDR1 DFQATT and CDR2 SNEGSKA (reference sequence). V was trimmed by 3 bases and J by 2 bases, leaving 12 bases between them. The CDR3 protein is CSASPGLNTDTQYF. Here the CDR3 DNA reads TGCAGTGCTAGCCCGGGACTGAACACAGATACGCAGTATTTT.

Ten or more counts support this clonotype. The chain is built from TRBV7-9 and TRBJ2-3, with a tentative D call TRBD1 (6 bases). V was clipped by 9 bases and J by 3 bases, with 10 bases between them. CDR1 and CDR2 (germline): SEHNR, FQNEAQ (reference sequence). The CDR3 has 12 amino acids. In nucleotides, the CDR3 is TGTGCCAGTTCCAGGGGAACAGATACGCAGTATTTT. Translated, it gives CASSRGTDTQYF.

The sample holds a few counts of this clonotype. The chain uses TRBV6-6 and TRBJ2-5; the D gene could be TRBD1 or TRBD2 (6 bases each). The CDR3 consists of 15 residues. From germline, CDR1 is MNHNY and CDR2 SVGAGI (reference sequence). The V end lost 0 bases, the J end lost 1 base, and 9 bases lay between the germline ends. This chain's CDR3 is CASSYSGGGQETQYF. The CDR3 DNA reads TGTGCCAGCAGTTACTCGGGGGGCGGCCAAGAGACCCAGTACTTC.

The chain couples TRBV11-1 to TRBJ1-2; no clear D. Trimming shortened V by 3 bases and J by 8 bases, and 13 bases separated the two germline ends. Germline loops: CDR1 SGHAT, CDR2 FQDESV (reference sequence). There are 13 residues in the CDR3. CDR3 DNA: TGTGCCAGCAGCTTCTCAATGACCGAAGGCTACACCTTC. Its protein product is CASSFSMTEGYTF.

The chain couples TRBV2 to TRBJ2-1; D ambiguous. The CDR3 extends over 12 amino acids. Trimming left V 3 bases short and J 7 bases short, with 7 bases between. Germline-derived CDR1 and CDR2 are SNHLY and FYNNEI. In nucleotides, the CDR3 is TGTGCCAGCAGTGATGGCGGAAATGAGCAGTTCTTC. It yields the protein CASSDGGNEQFF.

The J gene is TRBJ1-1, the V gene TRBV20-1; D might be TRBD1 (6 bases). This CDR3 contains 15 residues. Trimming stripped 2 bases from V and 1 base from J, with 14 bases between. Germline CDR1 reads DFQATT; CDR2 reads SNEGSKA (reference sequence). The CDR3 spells CSARPQGRGNTEAFF. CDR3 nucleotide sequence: TGCAGTGCTAGACCGCAGGGGAGGGGGAACACTGAAGCTTTCTTT.

CDR3 DNA: TGTGCCAGCAGCCAGCTACAGGGGGCGATCTCCTACGAGCAGTACTTC. Residues: CASSQLQGAISYEQYF. This rearrangement joins TRBV4-2 to TRBJ2-7; 9 nucleotides align to TRBD1. Trimming cost V 3 bases and J 0 bases; bases outside gene matches: 6. The CDR3 loop spans 16 amino acids. CDR1 and CDR2 (germline): LGHNA, YNFKEQ.

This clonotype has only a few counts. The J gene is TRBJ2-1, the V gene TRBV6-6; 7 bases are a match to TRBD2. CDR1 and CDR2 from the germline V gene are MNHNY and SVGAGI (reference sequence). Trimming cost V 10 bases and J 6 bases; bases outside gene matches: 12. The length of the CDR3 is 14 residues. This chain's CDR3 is CATVRRERANEQFF. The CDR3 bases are TGTGCCACAGTTAGGCGGGAGCGGGCCAATGAGCAGTTCTTC.